This T cell receptor beta chain appears in the sequencing data of a study of cytomegalovirus exposure and HLA in healthy donors. Note on this clone: Its target is unknown. The same CDR3 can be traced to other DNA sequences in this sample.

The PCR ran on 60 Vbeta and 13 Jbeta primers. Clones were sequenced by immunoSEQ multiplex PCR, and TCRdb holds only the in-frame ones, with some missing. Found here are under 200,000 clones, roughly 73% of them singletons; the top ten hold under 1.5%. Findings and caveats of the study: A later analysis found common viral pathogens apparently linked to several of the most significant clusters.

The CDR3 loop spans 14 amino acids. In germline, CDR1 is SNHLY, CDR2 FYNNEI. Unmatched junction bases numbered 4, after V lost 2 bases and J lost 7 bases. The TCR originated in a woman aged 25-40 years in good health and CMV-seronegative. The sample consisted of PBMCs. The chain couples TRBV2 to TRBJ1-5; 8 nucleotides agree with TRBD1. The CDR3 spells CASSEQGAGQPQHF. The CDR3 DNA follows: TGTGCCAGCAGTGAACAGGGGGCAGGCCAGCCCCAGCATTTT.